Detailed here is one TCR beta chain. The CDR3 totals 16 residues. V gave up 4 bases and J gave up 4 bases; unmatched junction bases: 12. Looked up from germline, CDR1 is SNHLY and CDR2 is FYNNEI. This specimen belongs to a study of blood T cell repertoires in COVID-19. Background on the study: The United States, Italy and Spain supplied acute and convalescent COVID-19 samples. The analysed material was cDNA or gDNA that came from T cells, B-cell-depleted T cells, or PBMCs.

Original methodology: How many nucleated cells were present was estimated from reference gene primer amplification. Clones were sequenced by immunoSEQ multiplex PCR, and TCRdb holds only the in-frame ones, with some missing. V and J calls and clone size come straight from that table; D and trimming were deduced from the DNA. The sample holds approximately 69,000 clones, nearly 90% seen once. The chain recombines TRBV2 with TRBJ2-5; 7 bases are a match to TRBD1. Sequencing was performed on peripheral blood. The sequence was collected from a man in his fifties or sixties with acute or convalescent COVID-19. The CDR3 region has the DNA TGTGCCAGCAGTGGCCGCTTACAGGGGTTCGGAGAGACCCAGTACTTC. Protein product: CASSGRLQGFGETQYF.